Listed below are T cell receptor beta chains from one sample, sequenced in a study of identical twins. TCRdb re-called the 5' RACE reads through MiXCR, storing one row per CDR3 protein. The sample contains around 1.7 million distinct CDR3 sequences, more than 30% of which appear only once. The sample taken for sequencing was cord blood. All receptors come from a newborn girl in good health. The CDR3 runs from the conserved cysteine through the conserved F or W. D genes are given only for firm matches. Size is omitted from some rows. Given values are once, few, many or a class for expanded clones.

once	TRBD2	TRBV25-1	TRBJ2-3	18	TGTGCCAGCAGTGAATACCCTATAGCGGGGGGCCGCACAGATACGCAGTATTTT	CASSEYPIAGGRTDTQYF
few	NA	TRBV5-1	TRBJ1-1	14	TGCGCCAGCAGCTTCCGAGGGGGATGGACTGAAGCTTTCTTT	CASSFRGGWTEAFF
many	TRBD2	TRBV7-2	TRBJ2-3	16	TGTGCCAGCAGCTTATTAGCGGGAGAGGGCACAGATACGCAGTATTTT	CASSLLAGEGTDTQYF
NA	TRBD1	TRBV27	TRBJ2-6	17	TGTGCCAGCAGTTTTTCGGGACAGGCCTCTGGGGCCAACGTCCTGACTTTC	CASSFSGQASGANVLTF
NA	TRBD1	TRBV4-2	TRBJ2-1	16	TGTGCCAGCAGTTGGCCGGGACAGGAGATGATAAATGAGCAGTTCTTC	CASSWPGQEMINEQFF
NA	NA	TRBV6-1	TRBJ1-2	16	TGTGCCAGCAGTGGGGGGAACAGGGAACTGCTCTATGGCTACACCTTC	CASSGGNRELLYGYTF
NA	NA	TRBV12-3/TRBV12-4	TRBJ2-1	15	TGTGCCAGCAGTTTGACTCAGGGCGGGAACAATGAGCAGTTCTTC	CASSLTQGGNNEQFF
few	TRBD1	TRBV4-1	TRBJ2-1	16	TGCGCCAGCAGCCAAGGTAGTCAGGGGGCCTACAATGAGCAGTTCTTC	CASSQGSQGAYNEQFF
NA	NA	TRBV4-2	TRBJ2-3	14	TGTGCCAGCAGCCAAGTGGAAATCACAGATACGCAGTATTTT	CASSQVEITDTQYF
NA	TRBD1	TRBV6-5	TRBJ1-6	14	TGTGCCAGCAGCCGCCAGGGGGTGAATTCACCCCCCCACTTT	CASSRQGVNSPPHF
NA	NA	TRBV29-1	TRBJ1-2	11	TGCAGCGTTACCATAAACTATGGCTACACCTTC	CSVTINYGYTF
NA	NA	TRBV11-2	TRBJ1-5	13	TGTGCCAGCAGCTTAGAAAGGAGGCAGCCCCAGCATTTT	CASSLERRQPQHF
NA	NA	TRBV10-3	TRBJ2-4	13	TGTGCCATCAGTGGGTCAGCAGGAAACATTCAGTACTTC	CAISGSAGNIQYF
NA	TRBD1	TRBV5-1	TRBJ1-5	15	TGCGCCAGCAGCTTGTCGGGACAGGGGGATCAGCCCCAGCATTTT	CASSLSGQGDQPQHF
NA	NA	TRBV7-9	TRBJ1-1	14	TGTGCCAGCAGCTTAGAGGTAGGGAACGCTGAAGCTTTCTTT	CASSLEVGNAEAFF
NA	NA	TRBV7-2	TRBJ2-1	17	TGTGCCTGCAGTCTTTCCCCGACTAGTGGAGGCTACAATGAGCAGTTCTTC	CACSLSPTSGGYNEQFF
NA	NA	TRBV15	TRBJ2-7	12	TGTGCCACCAGCAGAGATCAGGGGAAGCAGTACTTC	CATSRDQGKQYF
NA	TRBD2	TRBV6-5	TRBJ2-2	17	TGTGCCAGCAGTTACTCGCTAGCGGGAGCCGATATCGGGGAGCTGTTTTTT	CASSYSLAGADIGELFF
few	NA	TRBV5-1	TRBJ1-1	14	TGCGCCAGCAGCTTGACGGGGGTCAGGACTGAAGCTTTCTTT	CASSLTGVRTEAFF
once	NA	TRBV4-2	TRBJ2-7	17	TGTGCCAGCAGCCAAGATCTTCTGGGGGGTGCTTCCTACGAGCAGTACTTC	CASSQDLLGGASYEQYF
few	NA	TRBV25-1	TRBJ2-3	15	TGTGCCAGCAGTGCCTCTACTAGTCGAACAGATACGCAGTATTTT	CASSASTSRTDTQYF
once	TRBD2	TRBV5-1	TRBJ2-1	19	TGCGCCAGCAGCTTGGCCAATGGACTAGCGGTTGGGAAAAACAATGAGCAGTTCTTC	CASSLANGLAVGKNNEQFF
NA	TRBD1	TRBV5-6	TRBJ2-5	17	TGTGCCAGCAGCTTGATCCGGGACAGTCAACTGGGCAATGAGCAGTACTTC	CASSLIRDSQLGNEQYF
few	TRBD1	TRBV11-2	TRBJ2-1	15	TGTGCCAGCAGCTTAGGGCCGGGACAGTACAATGAGCAGTTCTTC	CASSLGPGQYNEQFF
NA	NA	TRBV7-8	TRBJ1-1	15	TGTGCCAGCAGCTTAACGGGCGGGGACGCCACTGAAGCTTTCTTT	CASSLTGGDATEAFF
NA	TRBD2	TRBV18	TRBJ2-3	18	TGTGCCAGCTCACCTCGGACTAGCGGGAGTATTGGCACAGATACGCAGTATTTT	CASSPRTSGSIGTDTQYF
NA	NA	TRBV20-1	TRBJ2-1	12	TGCAGTGCTAGTAGTGACAGCAATGAGCAGTTCTTC	CSASSDSNEQFF
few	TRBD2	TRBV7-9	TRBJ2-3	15	TGTGCCAGCAGCAGACTAGCGGGAAGCTCAGATACGCAGTATTTT	CASSRLAGSSDTQYF
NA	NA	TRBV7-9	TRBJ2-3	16	TGTGCCAGCAGCTTACTTCCCGGACAGTCAGAAGATACGCAGTATTTT	CASSLLPGQSEDTQYF
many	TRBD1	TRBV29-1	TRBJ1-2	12	TGCAGCGCCCTGGGCAGGGGGCATGGCTACACCTTC	CSALGRGHGYTF
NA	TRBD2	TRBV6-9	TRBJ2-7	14	TGTGCCAGCAGTTTCAGCGGGAGTTTGGTCGAGCAGTACTTC	CASSFSGSLVEQYF
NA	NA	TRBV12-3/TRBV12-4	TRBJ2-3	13	TGTGCCAGCAGTTACACTAGAGCAGATACGCAGTATTTT	CASSYTRADTQYF
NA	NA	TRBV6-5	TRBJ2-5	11	TGTGCCAGCACCCAAAGCAATGAGCAGTACTTC	CASTQSNEQYF
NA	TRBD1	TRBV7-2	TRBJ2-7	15	TGTGCCAGCTTGGGACAGGACCCTCCTCACTACGAGCAGTACTTC	CASLGQDPPHYEQYF
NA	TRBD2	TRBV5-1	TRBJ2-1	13	TGCGCCAGCAGCTTGGGGGAGGGACGTGAGCAGTTCTTC	CASSLGEGREQFF
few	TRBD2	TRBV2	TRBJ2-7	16	TGTGCCAGCAGAGCGACTAGCGGGAGGGCAAAGTACGAGCAGTACTTC	CASRATSGRAKYEQYF
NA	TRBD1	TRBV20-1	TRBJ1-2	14	TGCAGTGCCTCGAACAGGGGGAGGAACTATGGCTACACCTTC	CSASNRGRNYGYTF